Listed below are T cell receptor beta chains from one sample, sequenced in a study of T cell changes during pregnancy in multiple sclerosis. Generated by immunoSEQ multiplex PCR, the TCRdb table keeps only in-frame clones and is missing some. The sample shows over 45,000 clones, roughly 93% of them seen only once. Sequences were derived from CD8+ T cells from peripheral blood mononuclear cells, sampled in the third trimester of pregnancy. The receptors derive from a female donor with multiple sclerosis, enrolled in a pregnancy study. CDR3s include the opening cysteine and the closing phenylalanine or tryptophan. The order of the fields is D gene, clone size, CDR3 length, V gene, J gene, CDR3 DNA, CDR3 protein. D genes are given only for firm matches. Part of the rows lack a size; the others show once, few, many or a class for expanded clones.

TRBD2	-	14	TRBV27	TRBJ2-5	TGTGCCAGCAGTTTATGGGAGGGTCAGGAGACCCAGTACTTC	CASSLWEGQETQYF
-	-	15	TRBV27	TRBJ1-2	TGTGCCAGCAGTTCGCTAGGGGGGGCCGACTATGGCTACACCTTC	CASSSLGGADYGYTF
TRBD1	-	15	TRBV9	TRBJ1-2	TGTGCCAGCAGCGCCCGGACAGGGAGGATAGGGGGCTACACCTTC	CASSARTGRIGGYTF
-	-	14	TRBV27	TRBJ1-5	TGTGCCAGCAGTTCCAACAGGGTAAATCAGCCCCAGCATTTT	CASSSNRVNQPQHF
TRBD1	-	15	TRBV5-6	TRBJ2-7	TGTGCCAGCAGCTTGGTCGAGGGTACAGGGGGCCAGCAGTACTTC	CASSLVEGTGGQQYF
-	-	15	TRBV19	TRBJ1-1	TGTGCCAGTAGTTTACAGGGTACCTTGTTAACTGAAGCTTTCTTT	CASSLQGTLLTEAFF
TRBD1	-	13	TRBV28	TRBJ1-1	TGTGCCAGCGCCCAGCAGGGGGGAACTGAAGCTTTCTTT	CASAQQGGTEAFF
-	once	14	TRBV15	TRBJ2-2	TGTGCCACCAGCCGAGTTCGGGGGACCGGGGAGCTGTTTTTT	CATSRVRGTGELFF
TRBD1	-	16	TRBV4-1	TRBJ2-3	TGCGCCAGCAGCCAGTCCGGGACAGGGGGATGGGATACGCAGTATTTT	CASSQSGTGGWDTQYF
-	-	14	TRBV27	TRBJ2-3	TGTGCCAGCAGTCTAAGGGGAGGAAAAGATACGCAGTATTTT	CASSLRGGKDTQYF
TRBD1	-	14	TRBV29-1	TRBJ1-1	TGCAGCGTGGCCCCGGTAGGGGGCCACACTGAAGCTTTCTTT	CSVAPVGGHTEAFF
-	once	12	TRBV7-9	TRBJ2-3	TGTGCCAGCAGCCCTAATTGGGATACGCAGTATTTT	CASSPNWDTQYF
TRBD1	-	14	TRBV19	TRBJ2-7	TGTGCCAGTAGTATACGACAGGGGGCTCAGGAGCAGTACTTC	CASSIRQGAQEQYF
-	-	15	TRBV2	TRBJ2-1	TGTGCCAGCAGTGAACAAAGTAGCTCCTACAATGAGCAGTTCTTC	CASSEQSSSYNEQFF
-	once	14	TRBV9	TRBJ2-5	TGTGCCAGCAGCGTAGAGGCAGGGCGGGAGACCCAGTACTTC	CASSVEAGRETQYF
-	-	14	TRBV11-2	TRBJ1-2	TGTGCCAGCAGCTCGTCAGGGCTCGGCTATGGCTACACCTTC	CASSSSGLGYGYTF
TRBD2	-	18	TRBV7-3	TRBJ2-4	TGTGCCAGCAGCCCCGGGACTAGCGGGAGCCTCGCCAAAAACATTCAGTACTTC	CASSPGTSGSLAKNIQYF
-	-	12	TRBV5-1	TRBJ1-1	TGCGCCAGCAGCCAGGGTGCCACTGAAGCTTTCTTT	CASSQGATEAFF
TRBD2	-	17	TRBV28	TRBJ2-3	TGTGCCAGCAGTTCCGGACTAGCGGGATTAGGCACAGATACGCAGTATTTT	CASSSGLAGLGTDTQYF
TRBD2	-	17	TRBV30	TRBJ2-2	TGTGCCTGGAGTTTCGGTCTAGCGGGAGGTGAGACCGGGGAGCTGTTTTTT	CAWSFGLAGGETGELFF
TRBD1	-	14	TRBV4-3	TRBJ2-5	TGCGCCAGCAGCCTGGGACAGGGGGTGGCGACCCAGTACTTC	CASSLGQGVATQYF
-	-	13	TRBV19	TRBJ2-1	TGTGCCAGTAGTAGATCCGGGGGCAATGAGCAGTTCTTC	CASSRSGGNEQFF
-	-	16	TRBV27	TRBJ2-1	TGTGCCAGCATTGGGGAGTCCCGCAGCTCCTACAATGAGCAGTTCTTC	CASIGESRSSYNEQFF
-	once	14	TRBV7-2	TRBJ2-7	TGTGCCAGCAGCTTACTACCAGGGCCACACGAGCAGTACTTC	CASSLLPGPHEQYF
TRBD1	-	15	TRBV28	TRBJ2-7	TGTGCCAGCAGTCTCCCAGGGACAGGGGTTTGGGAGCAGTACTTC	CASSLPGTGVWEQYF
TRBD1	-	17	TRBV4-1	TRBJ2-7	TGCGCCAGCAGCCAGTCCTCGCAGACAGGGCTCTCCTACGAGCAGTACTTC	CASSQSSQTGLSYEQYF
TRBD2	-	17	TRBV7-8	TRBJ2-7	TGTGCCAGCAGCTTGCGGGGGGGTCTAGCGGGACAAAACGAGCAGTACTTC	CASSLRGGLAGQNEQYF
-	-	13	TRBV6-5	TRBJ2-1	TGTGCCAGCAGCCCCGTAGGGGTCGATGAGCAGTTCTTC	CASSPVGVDEQFF
TRBD2	-	15	TRBV4-1	TRBJ2-3	TGCGCCAGCAGCCAAGCACTAGCGGGAGCAGATACGCAGTATTTT	CASSQALAGADTQYF
TRBD1	once	15	TRBV6-1	TRBJ2-3	TGTGCCAGCAGTGGGGACAGGGGTAGCACAGATACGCAGTATTTT	CASSGDRGSTDTQYF
-	-	14	TRBV6-5	TRBJ1-5	TGTGCCACCTCGCTTGGGGGGAGCAATCAGCCCCAGCATTTT	CATSLGGSNQPQHF
TRBD2	-	17	TRBV5-4	TRBJ2-1	TGTGCCAGCAGCGGACAGGGCTTAGCGGGAGGGCGGCGGGAGCAGTTCTTC	CASSGQGLAGGRREQFF
-	once	15	TRBV6-5	TRBJ1-1	TGTGCCAGCAGTCCCCTAGGGGGTCTGAACACTGAAGCTTTCTTT	CASSPLGGLNTEAFF
-	-	12	TRBV27	TRBJ2-1	TGTGCCAGCAGTTTCCGACAGAATGAGCAGTTCTTC	CASSFRQNEQFF
TRBD2	-	14	TRBV11-2	TRBJ2-5	TGTGCCAGCAGCTTGACTAGCGGACAAGAGACCCAGTACTTC	CASSLTSGQETQYF
-	-	15	TRBV21-1	TRBJ1-5	TGTGCCAGCAGCACAACAGGGCTTATCAATCAGCCCCAGCATTTT	CASSTTGLINQPQHF
TRBD1	-	13	TRBV19	TRBJ2-7	TGTGCCAGTAGTGCCGGGACAGGGGTAGAGCAGTACTTC	CASSAGTGVEQYF
-	few	15	TRBV5-4	TRBJ1-1	TGTGCCAGCAGCTTGGGTGATCCGGTGGTCACTGAAGCTTTCTTT	CASSLGDPVVTEAFF
-	-	13	TRBV25-1	TRBJ2-5	TGTGCCAGCAGCCCGTGGGGGGAAGAGACCCAGTACTTC	CASSPWGEETQYF
-	-	16	TRBV4-1	TRBJ2-7	TGCGCCAGCAGCCAAGGGGGAGGGGGGCGCATCTACGAGCAGTACTTC	CASSQGGGGRIYEQYF
-	once	15	TRBV6-4	TRBJ1-3	TGTGCCAGCAGCGGACGGGGGGTTTCTGGAAACACCATATATTTT	CASSGRGVSGNTIYF